A single sample is the source of the 16 T cell receptor beta chains below, sequenced in a study of long-term antiretroviral therapy in people with HIV. The assay, immunoSEQ v3.0, was run at survey level. Produced via immunoSEQ multiplex PCR; TCRdb's table is partial and in-frame only. Of 20,000 to 25,000 clones listed, around 83% are singletons. The source material was unsorted PBMCs, sampled 0.2 years after starting antiretroviral therapy. The receptor set was obtained from a woman in her twenties or thirties with HIV.

V usage is TRBV27 and J usage is TRBJ1-5; no firm D call. CDR3 length: 13 residues. Trimming shortened V by 5 bases and J by 0 bases, and 5 bases separated the two germline ends. Germline V lookup: CDR1 MNHEY, CDR2 SMNVEV (reference sequence). CDR3 residues: CASSPFSNQPQHF. CDR3 coding DNA: TGTGCCAGCAGTCCCTTTAGCAATCAGCCCCAGCATTTT.

The CDR3 coding sequence is TGTGCCAGCAGGCTAACTTGGAATGAGCAGTTCTTC. The encoded protein is CASRLTWNEQFF. This chain links TRBV7-9 with TRBJ2-1; no clear D gene. Deletions cut 6 bases from V and 7 bases from J, with 10 bases between. The germline gives CDR1 SEHNR, CDR2 FQNEAQ (reference sequence). This CDR3 comprises 12 residues.

The chain recombines TRBV19 with TRBJ1-5; a possible D gene is TRBD1 (5 bases). With 8 bases removed from V and 1 base from J, the gap between germline ends came to 15 bases. The CDR3 totals 15 residues. Germline loops: CDR1 LNHDA, CDR2 SQIVND (reference sequence). CDR3 sequence: CASSGMEGSNQPQHF. The CDR3 bases are TGTGCCAGTTCGGGCATGGAGGGGAGCAATCAGCCCCAGCATTTT.

Worth noting for this clone: Sequence at one end of the junction differs from germline and may be a read error. The J gene is TRBJ2-3, the V gene TRBV13; TRBD1 aligns across 9 bases. The CDR3 runs to 15 residues. CDR1 is PRHDT, CDR2 FYEKMQ, per germline (reference sequence). This chain's CDR3 is CASSLGGQGTDTQYF. The CDR3 DNA reads TGTGCCAGCAGCCTAGGGGGACAGGGAACAGATACGCAGTATTTT.

The chain has TRBV27 and TRBJ1-1, with D maybe TRBD1 (5 bases). Deletions cut 5 bases from V and 0 bases from J, with 16 bases between. The CDR3 runs 16 residues. Germline values: CDR1 MNHEY, CDR2 SMNVEV (reference sequence). Here the CDR3 DNA reads TGTGCCAGCAGTCCGGACACCTCGACCCTGAACACTGAAGCTTTCTTT. Protein: CASSPDTSTLNTEAFF.

This sequence joins TRBV4-1 and TRBJ2-5; a possible D gene is TRBD2 (5 bases). The CDR3 extends over 13 amino acids. Germline V gives CDR1 MGHRA, CDR2 YSYEKL. V lost 2 bases and J lost 5, with 9 bases in between. The CDR3 nucleotides are TGCGCCAGCAGCCAAACTAGGATCGAGACCCAGTACTTC. Translation: CASSQTRIETQYF.

This clone occurred once. The chain has TRBV9 and TRBJ2-3; D uncertain. The CDR3 runs 13 residues. Germline loops: CDR1 SGDLS, CDR2 YYNGEE. V was shortened by 2 bases and J by 2 bases, with 6 bases between the two germline ends. The CDR3 DNA is TGTGCCAGCAGCGTTCAACCCACAGATACGCAGTATTTT. Protein product: CASSVQPTDTQYF. Complete variable domain (other parts from reference TRBV9 and TRBJ2-3): DSGVTQTPKHLITATGQRVTLRCSPRSGDLSVYWYQQSLDQGLQFLIQYYNGEERAKGNILERFSAQQFPDLHSELNLSSLELGDSALYFCASSVQPTDTQYFGPGTRLTVL.

The gene calls are TRBV18 and TRBJ2-7, with a weak D call TRBD1 (6 bases). The V and J ends lost 4 bases and 3 bases respectively, with 13 bases between them. CDR3 length: 14 amino acids. CDR1 is KGHSH and CDR2 is LQKENI in the germline V gene. As DNA, the CDR3 is TGTGCCAGCTCACGTCAGGGGAACTACTACGAGCAGTACTTC. It specifies CASSRQGNYYEQYF.

This clone was observed once. The chain couples TRBV14 to TRBJ1-2, with a tentative D call TRBD1 (6 bases). Germline CDR1 and CDR2: SGHDN and FVKESK. The germline V and J ends were trimmed by 6 bases and 3 bases, with 8 bases remaining between them. The CDR3 contains 12 residues. CDR3 coding DNA: TGTGCCAGCAGTGGACAGTACTATGGCTACACCTTC. It codes for CASSGQYYGYTF.

This chain uses TRBV6-1 with TRBJ2-1, with D unclear. CDR1 and CDR2 from the germline V gene are MNHNS and SASEGT. V was cut by 6 bases and J by 6 bases, with 15 bases left in between. The length of the CDR3 is 14 residues. Here the CDR3 DNA reads TGTGCCAGCAGACCCATAGATAGGGCCAATGAGCAGTTCTTC. Translating it yields CASRPIDRANEQFF.

This clone came up once. V and J are TRBV6-6 and TRBJ1-1; no definite D call. V lost 0 bases, J lost 1 base, and 6 bases lay in between. Per the germline V gene, CDR1 is MNHNY and CDR2 is SVGAGI (reference sequence). This CDR3 spans 14 amino acids. The CDR3 protein is CASSYSKANTEAFF. In DNA, the CDR3 is TGTGCCAGCAGTTACTCGAAAGCGAACACTGAAGCTTTCTTT.

V usage is TRBV15 and J usage is TRBJ1-3, with 8 bases aligning to TRBD1. V shed 0 bases and J 3 bases; nucleotides not matched to a gene: 4. Looked up from germline, CDR1 is LNHNV and CDR2 is YYDKDF (reference sequence). The CDR3 totals 16 residues. CDR3 region: CATSRDGQGFGNTIYF. The CDR3, as DNA: TGTGCCACCAGCAGAGACGGACAGGGCTTTGGAAACACCATATATTTT.

This clone was seen only a few times. This chain connects TRBV5-1 to TRBJ2-1, with a possible D match to TRBD2 (6 bases). Germline CDR1 is SGHRS and CDR2 is YFSETQ. V was shortened by 2 bases and J by 6 bases, with 9 bases between the two germline ends. CDR3 length equals 13 residues. The CDR3 region is CASSFNGGNEQFF. CDR3 DNA sequence: TGCGCCAGCAGCTTTAACGGGGGCAATGAGCAGTTCTTC.

V gene TRBV18 combines with J gene TRBJ2-3, with 7 bases lining up with TRBD2. The CDR3 consists of 13 residues. The germline gives CDR1 KGHSH, CDR2 LQKENI. J was trimmed by 6 bases and V by 0 bases; bases with no gene match: 0. CDR3 protein: CASSPPGGDTQYF. CDR3 coding DNA: TGTGCCAGCTCACCACCGGGGGGGGATACGCAGTATTTT.

J is TRBJ1-6 and V is TRBV6-1; D not certain. The V gene's germline CDR1 is MNHNS and CDR2 SASEGT. The CDR3 sequence is 15 residues long. V was trimmed by 7 bases and J by 1 base, leaving 11 bases between them. This CDR3 reads CASTPDGSYNSPLHF. In nucleotides, the CDR3 is TGTGCCAGCACCCCAGATGGGTCCTATAATTCACCCCTCCACTTT.

J is TRBJ2-3 and V is TRBV9; a weak D match, TRBD2 (7 bases). Trimming removed 3 bases from V and 4 bases from J, with 18 bases in between. There are 16 residues in the CDR3. CDR1 is SGDLS, CDR2 YYNGEE, per germline. For the CDR3, the DNA is TGTGCCAGCAGCGCCTTGTTGGGCGGGGGCCCAGATACGCAGTATTTT. This codes for CASSALLGGGPDTQYF.